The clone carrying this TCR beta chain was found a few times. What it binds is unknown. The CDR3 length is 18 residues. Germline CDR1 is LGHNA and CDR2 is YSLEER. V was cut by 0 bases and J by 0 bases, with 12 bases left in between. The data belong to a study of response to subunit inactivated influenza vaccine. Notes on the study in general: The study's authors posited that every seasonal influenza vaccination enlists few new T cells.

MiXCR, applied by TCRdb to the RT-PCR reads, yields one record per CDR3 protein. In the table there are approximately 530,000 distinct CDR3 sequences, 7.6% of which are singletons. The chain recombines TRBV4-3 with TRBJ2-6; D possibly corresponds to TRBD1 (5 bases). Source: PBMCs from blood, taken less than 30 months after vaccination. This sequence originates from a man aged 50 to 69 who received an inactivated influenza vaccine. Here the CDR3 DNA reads TGCGCCAGCAGCCAAGACAGGGTCTACAGCTCTGGGGCCAACGTCCTGACTTTC. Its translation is CASSQDRVYSSGANVLTF.